This T cell receptor beta chain is drawn from a study of T cells expressing NK-cell markers (dated by TCRdb to the early 2020s). Regarding the research as a whole: In sorted CD3+CD56+NKG2C+, CD3+CD56+NKG2C- and CD3+CD56-NKG2C+ T-cell subsets from several donors, TCR beta-chain repertoires were profiled. Among the eight sequenced donors, only one was HCMV-seronegative, while the other seven were HCMV-seropositive. The eight sequenced donors were randomly selected healthy volunteers, three men and five women. Sequencing of the libraries produced 2 x 150 bp reads on Illumina HiSeq 2000/2500, MiSeq or NextSeq.

The listed sequencing device is Illumina HiSeq 2000. TCR beta cDNA libraries were prepared using 5'RACE template switching, which introduced a universal primer site and unique molecular identifiers. cDNA synthesis was primed from the TCR beta constant segment and was followed by two successive PCR amplification steps. In the paper's pipeline: MIGEC was used to demultiplex reads and group reads by UMI, and MiTCR was used to assemble and quantify clonotypes. Only TCR cDNA sequences supported by at least two reads were kept to exclude erroneous sequences. The tcR package was used for downstream repertoire analysis, with clonotypes matched between fractions based on CDR3 nucleotide sequence plus V segment. VDJmatch was used to annotate antigen specificity against VDJdb, with one amino acid substitution in CDR3 permitted. TCRdb reprocessed the reads and lists each CDR3 protein sequence as a single entry, with no DNA. TCRdb assigned the V and J calls; the authors' analysis was not used. This sample's table has entries for fewer than 400,000 distinct CDR3 sequences. Jointly, the top ten make up about 5.2% of the sample.

HCMV serostatus was determined by detecting HCMV-specific IgG in serum with a commercial ELISA kit. Ficoll density gradient centrifugation was used to isolate peripheral blood mononuclear cells from blood. Based on the germline V gene, the CDR1 and CDR2 sequences are SGHAT and FQNNGV. Including cysteine and phenylalanine, the CDR3 has 12 amino acids. No nucleotide data were recorded. With regard to this clonotype: It lacks a known antigen.

Here is what the overall study found, with its caveats: Those dominant clonotypes were again the most abundant among CD3+CD56-NKG2C+ cells in a few donors, at roughly 28.3-60.1%. In roughly 6 donors, the dominant CD3+CD56+NKG2C+ clonotypes were among the top 10 CD8+ clonotypes and accounted for roughly 1.0-8% of CD8+ T cells. Whether the expanded NKG2C-expressing T cell clones were specific for HCMV antigens remained unclear.

Input material: blood T cells: a sorted CD56 or NKG2C T cell subset, CD4+ or CD8+ T cells, or bulk PBMC T cells (not recorded which). The sequence was obtained from a man aged 18 to 69 in good health. In this chain, TRBV11-2 is recombined with TRBJ2-5; TCRdb returns TRBD1, unconfirmable since there is no DNA. The CDR3 corresponds to CASSSAGWTQYF.